The 30 T cell receptor beta chains presented below share a single source sample, sequenced in a study of CD4+ T cells in melanoma. This table comes from immunoSEQ multiplex PCR, and its TCRdb copy is limited to in-frame clones, with some not included. In the table there are over 14,000 clones, over 55% of which are singletons. The sequenced sample was cells from a culture (not recorded whether cultured in vitro). The receptors stem from a human donor with melanoma.

This clone was seen only a few times. This CDR3 reads CASSPPQGGYTF. CDR3 nucleotides: TGTGCCAGCAGTCCGCCCCAGGGAGGCTACACCTTC. V is TRBV27 and J is TRBJ1-2, with D possibly matching TRBD1 (5 bases). CDR1 is MNHEY and CDR2 is SMNVEV in the germline V gene (reference sequence). There are 12 residues in the CDR3. The germline V and J ends were trimmed by 5 bases and 8 bases, with 12 bases remaining between them.

V and J are TRBV5-3 and TRBJ1-5, with D possibly TRBD1 on 5 matching bases. TRBV5-3 counts as an open reading frame of uncertain function. The CDR3 consists of 17 residues. V gave up 4 bases and J gave up 7 bases, with 24 bases separating them. In nucleotides, the CDR3 is TGTGCCAGAAGCGGCTGGGACCCGGTTATCCATGGGCAGCCCCAGCATTTT. It translates to CARSGWDPVIHGQPQHF.

In this sample, this clone turned up a few times. The rearrangement links TRBV30 to TRBJ1-1; D remains unclear. Germline CDR1 is GTSNPN and CDR2 is SVGIG (reference sequence). Trimming shortened V by 2 bases and J by 3 bases, and 1 base separated the two germline ends. This CDR3 has 10 residues. The CDR3 here is CAWSYTEAFF. The CDR3, as DNA: TGTGCCTGGAGTTACACTGAAGCTTTCTTT.

The CDR3 DNA sequence: TGTGCCAGCAGTGAAGGGGGAGGATTCTATGGCTACACCTTC. Translated: CASSEGGGFYGYTF. The chain employs TRBV6-1 and TRBJ1-2; no clear D. Between the trimmed V and J ends, which lost 1 base and 4 bases, there was a span of 10 bases. Germline V gene data show CDR1 as MNHNS and CDR2 as SASEGT. There are 14 residues in the CDR3.

This clone has a handful of counts. The rearrangement links TRBV7-2 to TRBJ1-2; D is unresolved. This CDR3 has 13 residues. Germline values: CDR1 SGHTA, CDR2 FQGNSA. The ends were cut back, 1 base at V and 8 bases at J, with 11 bases in the middle. CDR3 protein: CASSLVWRGGYTF. The CDR3 DNA sequence: TGTGCCAGCAGCTTAGTCTGGCGGGGAGGCTACACCTTC.

This clone came up a few times. The chain uses TRBV5-6 and TRBJ1-3; D perhaps matches TRBD1 (5 bases). Germline assignment: CDR1 SGHDT and CDR2 YYEEEE. Deletions cut 2 bases from V and 0 bases from J, with 6 bases between. The CDR3 length is 14 residues. CDR3 residues: CASSFTGSGNTIYF. CDR3 nucleotide sequence: TGTGCCAGCAGCTTCACAGGCTCTGGAAACACCATATATTTT.

This chain links TRBV5-6 with TRBJ1-6; a possible D gene is TRBD1 (5 bases). Trimming took off 4 bases at V and 11 bases at J, with 16 bases between the two ends. Germline V CDR1 and CDR2: SGHDT, YYEEEE. The CDR3 has 14 residues. This CDR3 is CASSAGRFRAPLHF. In nucleotides, the CDR3 is TGTGCCAGCAGCGCGGGACGGTTTAGAGCACCCCTCCACTTT.

The chain carries TRBV6-6 and TRBJ2-7; D could derive from TRBD1 or TRBD2 (5 bases each). From germline, CDR1 is MNHNY and CDR2 SVGAGI (reference sequence). The CDR3 is 13 amino acids. With 5 bases removed from V and 7 bases from J, the gap between germline ends came to 15 bases. Here the CDR3 DNA reads TGTGCCAGCAGTGGGACCCTTGATAGTGAGCAGTACTTC. It codes for CASSGTLDSEQYF.

This chain joins TRBV6-5 and TRBJ1-4, with D possibly TRBD1 on 5 matching bases. The CDR3 is 15 amino acids. In germline, CDR1 is MNHEY, CDR2 SVGAGI. Deletions cut 6 bases from V and 5 bases from J, with 16 bases between. CDR3 coding DNA: TGTGCCAGCAGCCCCCGGGAGGGGAGCAATGAAAAACTGTTTTTT. Encoded protein: CASSPREGSNEKLFF.

This clone occurred a few times. This rearrangement joins TRBV4-2 to TRBJ2-1, with D perhaps matching TRBD1 or TRBD2 (6 bases each). The CDR3 contains 16 residues. The V end lost 3 bases, the J end lost 0 bases, and 12 bases lay between the germline ends. Germline CDR1 LGHNA, CDR2 YNFKEQ. DNA of the CDR3: TGTGCCAGCAGCCAGGGGGGCGGCAGCTCCTACAATGAGCAGTTCTTC. This codes for CASSQGGGSSYNEQFF.

The V and J genes are TRBV18 and TRBJ2-7; 11 nucleotides agree with TRBD1. The CDR3 is 16 amino acids. Germline loops: CDR1 KGHSH, CDR2 LQKENI. V trimming: 4 bases; J trimming: 2 bases; junction bases outside the gene matches: 7. Written as DNA, the CDR3 is TGTGCCAGCTCACAAGATCCGGGACAGGGGGCCTACGAGCAGTACTTC. This gives the protein CASSQDPGQGAYEQYF.

The V call is TRBV9, the J call TRBJ1-2; D is unresolved. Germline loops: CDR1 SGDLS, CDR2 YYNGEE. With 0 bases removed from V and 8 bases from J, the gap between germline ends came to 14 bases. The CDR3 sequence is 14 residues long. For the CDR3, the DNA is TGTGCCAGCAGCGTAGAAGGTACCAGCGGAGGCTACACCTTC. It yields the protein CASSVEGTSGGYTF.

This clone was found a few times. The CDR3 region has the DNA TGTGCCAGCAAACAGGACAGCAATCAGCCCCAGCATTTT. Its protein is CASKQDSNQPQHF. V is TRBV2 and J is TRBJ1-5, with a possible D match to TRBD1 (5 bases). Germline CDR1 and CDR2: SNHLY and FYNNEI. The CDR3 runs to 13 residues. V was pared by 7 bases and J by 1 base, with 8 bases between.

CDR3 coding DNA: TGCGCCAGCAGACAGGACCCAACTAATGAAAAACTGTTTTTT. Protein sequence: CASRQDPTNEKLFF. J is TRBJ1-4 and V is TRBV5-1; tentatively, D is TRBD1 (5 bases). The CDR3 runs 14 residues. Germline V gene sequence: CDR1 SGHRS, CDR2 YFSETQ. Trimming removed 5 bases at V and 0 bases at J, with 8 bases between.

The rearrangement uses TRBV19 and TRBJ1-4, with D possibly TRBD1 on 6 matching bases. With 5 bases removed from V and 8 bases from J, the gap between germline ends came to 21 bases. CDR3 length: 16 residues. Germline values: CDR1 LNHDA, CDR2 SQIVND (reference sequence). CDR3: CASSRPGTPAGEKLFF. The CDR3 DNA reads as TGTGCCAGTAGTCGGCCGGGGACACCAGCTGGAGAAAAACTGTTTTTT.

This clone appeared a few times. The rearrangement uses TRBV5-4 and TRBJ1-2, with D tentatively TRBD1 (6 bases). The CDR3 length is 13 residues. The germline V gene has CDR1 SGHNT and CDR2 YYREEE (reference sequence). The V end was cut by 1 base, the J end by 6 bases, with 10 bases between. CDR3 region: CASSLTGRHGYTF. CDR3 bases: TGTGCCAGCAGCTTGACAGGGAGGCATGGCTACACCTTC.

The V and J genes are TRBV7-3 and TRBJ2-1, with TRBD2 as a possible D gene (5 bases). This CDR3 comprises 15 residues. V shed 2 bases and J shed 8 bases, with 16 bases lying between them. CDR1 is SGHTA, CDR2 FQGTGA, per germline. CDR3 loop: CASSLGGGRLYEQFF. CDR3 nucleotide sequence: TGTGCCAGCAGCTTAGGAGGCGGGCGCCTTTATGAGCAGTTCTTC.

This clone showed up just a few times. V is TRBV11-2 and J is TRBJ1-2; 9 bases line up with TRBD1. CDR3 length equals 14 residues. The V and J ends lost 5 bases and 6 bases, in that order; junction bases with no gene match: 7. Germline values: CDR1 SGHAT, CDR2 FQNNGV. The CDR3 DNA sequence: TGTGCCAGCAGCCCGACGGGACAGGGAAATGGCTACACCTTC. As protein: CASSPTGQGNGYTF.

Comments on this clone: At one of its ends the junction is not consistent with the germline gene, which may arise from a read error. The chain carries TRBV7-7 and TRBJ2-5, with a possible D match to TRBD1 (6 bases). Germline values: CDR1 SSHAT, CDR2 FNYEAQ (reference sequence). The CDR3 sequence is 14 residues long. CDR3 residues: CASSLGGNRETQYF. CDR3 bases: TGTGCTAGCAGCTTAGGGGGTAATCGAGAGACCCAGTACTTC.

The chain carries TRBV7-3 and TRBJ2-1; D ambiguous. V was cut by 2 bases and J by 5 bases, with 13 bases left in between. The CDR3 contains 15 residues. Germline values: CDR1 SGHTA, CDR2 FQGTGA. The CDR3 sequence: CASSLVPATHNEQFF. The CDR3 DNA sequence: TGTGCCAGCAGCTTAGTCCCAGCAACCCACAATGAGCAGTTCTTC.

The V call is TRBV7-9, the J call TRBJ1-2; D is unresolved. Trimming cost V 5 bases and J 5 bases, with 15 bases left between them. The CDR3 contains 14 residues. Germline V gene data show CDR1 as SEHNR and CDR2 as FQNEAQ (reference sequence). CDR3 coding DNA: TGTGCCAGCAGCACCGGCCAAGGGTCTTATGGCTACACCTTC. This sequence encodes CASSTGQGSYGYTF.

The chain joins TRBV6-1 to TRBJ1-4; TRBD1 agrees at 10 bases. Germline loops: CDR1 MNHNS, CDR2 SASEGT. The CDR3 is 16 residues long. The ends lost 4 bases at V and 7 bases at J; junction bases unmatched: 9. CDR3 DNA sequence: TGTGCCAGCAGTGGGGACAGGGGACGGGGTTCTGAAAAACTGTTTTTT. Protein product: CASSGDRGRGSEKLFF.

The CDR3 nucleotides read TGTGCCAGCAGCCCCGGCTGGGGTGGTGAAAAACTGTTTTTT. Its translation is CASSPGWGGEKLFF. The chain uses TRBV7-9 and TRBJ1-4; D uncertain. The V gene's germline CDR1 is SEHNR and CDR2 FQNEAQ (reference sequence). The CDR3 totals 14 residues. V gave up 5 bases and J gave up 7 bases, with 14 bases separating them.

Here the CDR3 DNA reads TGTGCCTGGAGTGTAAGACATGGCTACACCTTC. This encodes CAWSVRHGYTF. This sequence joins TRBV30 and TRBJ1-2; D is unresolved. V was trimmed by 0 bases and J by 6 bases, leaving 5 bases between them. CDR3 length equals 11 residues. The germline V gene has CDR1 GTSNPN and CDR2 SVGIG (reference sequence). Combining the CDR3 with reference TRBV30 and TRBJ1-2 gives the whole variable domain SQTIHQWPATLVQPVGSPLSLECTVEGTSNPNLYWYRQAAGRGLQLLFYSVGIGQISSEVPQNLSASRPQDRQFILSSKKLLLSDSGFYLCAWSVRHGYTFGSGTRLTVV.

The chain combines TRBV6-5 with TRBJ1-1; TRBD1 matches 7 bases. CDR3 length: 13 residues. The V gene's germline CDR1 is MNHEY and CDR2 SVGAGI. J lost 4 bases, V lost 5 bases, and 4 bases had no gene match. This CDR3 reads CASSQRQGTEAFF. As DNA, the CDR3 is TGTGCCAGCAGTCAGAGACAGGGCACTGAAGCTTTCTTT.

This clone was seen only a few times. The J gene is TRBJ1-6, the V gene TRBV5-4; D is ambiguous. The CDR3 runs 15 residues. Per germline, CDR1 SGHNT and CDR2 YYREEE (reference sequence). V was trimmed by 4 bases and J by 9 bases, leaving 17 bases between them. CDR3 in amino acids: CASSATGQASSPLHF. As DNA, the CDR3 is TGTGCCAGCAGCGCCACCGGCCAGGCAAGTTCACCCCTCCACTTT. The full variable domain, with the rest looked up from reference TRBV5-4 and TRBJ1-6, is ETGVTQSPTHLIKTRGQQVTLRCSSQSGHNTVSWYQQALGQGPQFIFQYYREEENGRGNFPPRFSGLQFPNYSSELNVNALELDDSALYLCASSATGQASSPLHFGNGTRLTVT.

V and J are TRBV11-2 and TRBJ2-1, with 7 nucleotides matching TRBD1. Germline-derived CDR1 and CDR2 are SGHAT and FQNNGV. V lost 4 bases to trimming and J lost 4 bases; unmatched junction nucleotides: 10. The CDR3 has 16 residues. CDR3 sequence reads: CASSSSSGQKYNEQFF. Here the CDR3 DNA reads TGTGCCAGCAGCTCCTCCTCGGGACAGAAATACAATGAGCAGTTCTTC.

This chain uses TRBV7-3 with TRBJ1-2; 11 nucleotides agree with TRBD1. This CDR3 region has 14 residues. Per germline, CDR1 SGHTA and CDR2 FQGTGA. Unmatched junction bases numbered 7, after V lost 5 bases and J lost 8 bases. This CDR3 is CASSEGQGERGYTF. CDR3 nucleotide sequence: TGTGCCAGCAGCGAGGGACAGGGGGAAAGAGGCTACACCTTC. Filled out from reference TRBV7-3 and TRBJ1-2, the complete variable domain reads GAGVSQTPSNKVTEKGKYVELRCDPISGHTALYWYRQSLGQGPEFLIYFQGTGAADDSGLPNDRFFAVRPEGSVSTLKIQRTERGDSAVYLCASSEGQGERGYTFGSGTRLTVV.

This clone was seen a handful of times. The chain has TRBV11-2 and TRBJ1-1, with D possibly being TRBD1 (5 bases). CDR3 size: 16 residues. From germline, CDR1 is SGHAT and CDR2 FQNNGV. Trimming removed 2 bases at V and 0 bases at J, with 13 bases between. The CDR3 coding sequence is TGTGCCAGCAGCTTAAGGGGAGGAAACCTGAACACTGAAGCTTTCTTT. It encodes CASSLRGGNLNTEAFF.

This chain's CDR3 is CASSTGTSGGVDTQYF. The CDR3 region has the DNA TGTGCCAGCAGCACCGGGACTAGCGGGGGGGTGGATACGCAGTATTTT. The chain couples TRBV7-3 to TRBJ2-3; 16 nucleotides agree with TRBD2. CDR3 length equals 16 residues. Unmatched junction bases numbered 5, after V lost 5 bases and J lost 6 bases. In germline, CDR1 is SGHTA, CDR2 FQGTGA.